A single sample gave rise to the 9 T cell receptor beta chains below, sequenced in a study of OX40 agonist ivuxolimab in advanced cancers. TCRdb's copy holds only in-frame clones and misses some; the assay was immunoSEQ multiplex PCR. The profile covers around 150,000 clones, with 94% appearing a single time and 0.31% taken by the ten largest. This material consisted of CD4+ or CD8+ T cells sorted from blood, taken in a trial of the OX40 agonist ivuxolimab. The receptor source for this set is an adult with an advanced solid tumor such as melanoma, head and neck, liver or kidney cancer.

The CDR3 loop is CASGPMGYDTEAFF. In DNA, the CDR3 is TGTGCCAGCGGCCCTATGGGATATGATACTGAAGCTTTCTTT. J is TRBJ1-1 and V is TRBV5-8; D not certain. The V end was cut by 7 bases, the J end by 5 bases, with 18 bases between. The CDR3 is 14 amino acids. Germline loops: CDR1 SGHTS, CDR2 YDEGEE. Full variable domain (outside the CDR3, taken from reference TRBV5-8 and TRBJ1-1): EAGVTQSPTHLIKTRGQQATLRCSPISGHTSVYWYQQALGLGLQFLLWYDEGEERNRGNFPPRFSGRQFPNYSSELNVNALELEDSALYLCASGPMGYDTEAFFGQGTRLTVV.

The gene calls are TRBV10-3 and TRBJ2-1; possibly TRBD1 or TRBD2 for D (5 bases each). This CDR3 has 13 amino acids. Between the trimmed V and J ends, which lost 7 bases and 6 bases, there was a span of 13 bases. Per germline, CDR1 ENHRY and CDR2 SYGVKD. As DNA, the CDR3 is TGTGCCATCATGATCCCTGGGGGCAATGAGCAGTTCTTC. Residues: CAIMIPGGNEQFF.

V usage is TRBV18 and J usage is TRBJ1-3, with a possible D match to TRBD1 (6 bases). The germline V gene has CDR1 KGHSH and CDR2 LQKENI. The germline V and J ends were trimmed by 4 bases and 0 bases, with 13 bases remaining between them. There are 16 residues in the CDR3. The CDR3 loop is CASSLPTGTSGNTIYF. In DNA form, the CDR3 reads TGTGCCAGCTCACTGCCGACAGGAACCTCTGGAAACACCATATATTTT.

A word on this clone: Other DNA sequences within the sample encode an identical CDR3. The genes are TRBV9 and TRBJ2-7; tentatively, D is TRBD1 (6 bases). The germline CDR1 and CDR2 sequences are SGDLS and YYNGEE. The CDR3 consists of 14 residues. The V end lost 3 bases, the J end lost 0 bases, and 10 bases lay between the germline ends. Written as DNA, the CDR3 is TGTGCCAGCAGCGGCGGACAGAGCTCCTACGAGCAGTACTTC. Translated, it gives CASSGGQSSYEQYF.

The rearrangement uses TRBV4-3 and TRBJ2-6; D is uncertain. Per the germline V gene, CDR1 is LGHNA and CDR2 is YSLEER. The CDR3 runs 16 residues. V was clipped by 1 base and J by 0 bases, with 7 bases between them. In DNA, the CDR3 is TGCGCCAGCAGCCAAGCATATGACTCTGGGGCCAACGTCCTGACTTTC. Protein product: CASSQAYDSGANVLTF.

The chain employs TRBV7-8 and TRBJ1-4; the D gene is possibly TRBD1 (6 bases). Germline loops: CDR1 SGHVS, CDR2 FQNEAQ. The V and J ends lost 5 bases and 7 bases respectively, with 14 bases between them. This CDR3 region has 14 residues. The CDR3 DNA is TGTGCCAGCAGCCCTACAGGGTTGGGTGAAAAACTGTTTTTT. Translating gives CASSPTGLGEKLFF.

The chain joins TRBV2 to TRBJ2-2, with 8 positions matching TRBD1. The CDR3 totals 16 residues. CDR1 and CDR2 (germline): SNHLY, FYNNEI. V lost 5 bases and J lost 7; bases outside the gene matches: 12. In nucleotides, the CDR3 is TGTGCCAGCAGTAAGACAGGGGCGACTCGGGGCGGGGAGCTGTTTTTT. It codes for CASSKTGATRGGELFF.

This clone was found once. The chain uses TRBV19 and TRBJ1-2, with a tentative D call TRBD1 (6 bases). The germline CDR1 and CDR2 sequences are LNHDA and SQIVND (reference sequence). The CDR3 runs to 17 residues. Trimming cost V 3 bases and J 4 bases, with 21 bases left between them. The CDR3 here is CASSIGGLGANVYGYTF. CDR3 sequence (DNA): TGTGCCAGTAGTATTGGGGGCCTGGGGGCGAACGTCTATGGCTACACCTTC.

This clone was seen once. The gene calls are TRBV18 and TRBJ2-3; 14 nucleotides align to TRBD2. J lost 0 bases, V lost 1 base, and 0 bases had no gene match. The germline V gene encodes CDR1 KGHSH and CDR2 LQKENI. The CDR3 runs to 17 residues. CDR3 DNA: TGTGCCAGCTCACCACGGACTAGCGGGGGGAGCACAGATACGCAGTATTTT. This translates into CASSPRTSGGSTDTQYF. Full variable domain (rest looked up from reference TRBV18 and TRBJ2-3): NAGVMQNPRHLVRRRGQEARLRCSPMKGHSHVYWYRQLPEEGLKFMVYLQKENIIDESGMPKERFSAEFPKEGPSILRIQQVVRGDSAAYFCASSPRTSGGSTDTQYFGPGTRLTVL.